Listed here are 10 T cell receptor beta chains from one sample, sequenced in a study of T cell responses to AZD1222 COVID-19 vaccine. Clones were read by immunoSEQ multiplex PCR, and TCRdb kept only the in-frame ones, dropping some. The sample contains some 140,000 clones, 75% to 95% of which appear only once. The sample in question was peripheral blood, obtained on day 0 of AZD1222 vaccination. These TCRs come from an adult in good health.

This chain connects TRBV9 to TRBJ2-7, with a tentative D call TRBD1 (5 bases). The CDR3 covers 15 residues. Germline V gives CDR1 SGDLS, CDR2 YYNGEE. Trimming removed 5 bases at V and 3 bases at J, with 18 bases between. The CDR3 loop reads CASSPTQGLGYEQYF. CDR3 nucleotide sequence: TGTGCCAGCAGTCCGACCCAGGGATTGGGCTACGAGCAGTACTTC.

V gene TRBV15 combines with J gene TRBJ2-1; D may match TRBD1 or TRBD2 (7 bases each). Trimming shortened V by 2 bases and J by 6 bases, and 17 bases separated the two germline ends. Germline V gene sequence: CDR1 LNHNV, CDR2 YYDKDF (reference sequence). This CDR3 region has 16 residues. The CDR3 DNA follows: TGTGCCACCAGCAGATGGGCGGGGGCAGGGGGCAATGAGCAGTTCTTC. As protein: CATSRWAGAGGNEQFF.

CDR3 DNA sequence: TGTGCAAGGACGGGTTTAGCTAACTATGGCTACACCTTC. Protein sequence: CARTGLANYGYTF. The chain recombines TRBV30 with TRBJ1-2; D is ambiguous. CDR1 GTSNPN and CDR2 SVGIG come from the germline V gene (reference sequence). The CDR3 has 13 amino acids.

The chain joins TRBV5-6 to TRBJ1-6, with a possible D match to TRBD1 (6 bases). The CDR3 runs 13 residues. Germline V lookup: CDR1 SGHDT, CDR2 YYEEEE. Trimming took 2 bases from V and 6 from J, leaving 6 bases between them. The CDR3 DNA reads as TGTGCCAGCAGCTTAGGGGGTAATTCACCCCTCCACTTT. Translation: CASSLGGNSPLHF. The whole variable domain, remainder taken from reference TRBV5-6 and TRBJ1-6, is DAGVTQSPTHLIKTRGQQVTLRCSPKSGHDTVSWYQQALGQGPQFIFQYYEEEERQRGNFPDRFSGHQFPNYSSELNVNALLLGDSALYLCASSLGGNSPLHFGNGTRLTVT.

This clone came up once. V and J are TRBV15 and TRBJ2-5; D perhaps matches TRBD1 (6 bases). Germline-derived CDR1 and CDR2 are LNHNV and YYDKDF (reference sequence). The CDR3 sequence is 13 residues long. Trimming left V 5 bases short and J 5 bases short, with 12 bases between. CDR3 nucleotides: TGTGCCACCAGCGGCAGGGGTTGGGAGACCCAGTACTTC. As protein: CATSGRGWETQYF.

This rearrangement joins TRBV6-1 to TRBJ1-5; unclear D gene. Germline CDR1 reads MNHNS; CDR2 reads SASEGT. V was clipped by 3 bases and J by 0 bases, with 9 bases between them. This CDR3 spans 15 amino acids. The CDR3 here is CASSDVWGSNQPQHF. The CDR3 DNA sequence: TGTGCCAGCAGTGATGTCTGGGGTAGCAATCAGCCCCAGCATTTT.

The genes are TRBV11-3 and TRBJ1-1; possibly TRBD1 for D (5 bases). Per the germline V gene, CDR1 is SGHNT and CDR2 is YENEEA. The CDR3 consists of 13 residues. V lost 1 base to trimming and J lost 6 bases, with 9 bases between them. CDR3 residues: CASSLVGVAEAFF. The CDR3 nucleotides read TGTGCCAGCAGCTTAGTAGGGGTCGCTGAAGCTTTCTTT.

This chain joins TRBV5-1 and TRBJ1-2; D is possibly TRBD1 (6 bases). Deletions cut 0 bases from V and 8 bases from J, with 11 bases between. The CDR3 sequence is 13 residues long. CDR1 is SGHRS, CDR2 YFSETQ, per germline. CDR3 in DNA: TGCGCCAGCAGCTTGGACGGGGGGCCAGGCTACACCTTC. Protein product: CASSLDGGPGYTF.

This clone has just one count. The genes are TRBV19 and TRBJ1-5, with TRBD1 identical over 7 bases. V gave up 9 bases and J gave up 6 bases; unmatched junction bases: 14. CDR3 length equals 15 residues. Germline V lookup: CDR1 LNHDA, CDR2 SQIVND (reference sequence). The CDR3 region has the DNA TGTGCCAGCGAGCGACAGGGCCTGAGCGGTCAGCCCCAGCATTTT. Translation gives CASERQGLSGQPQHF.

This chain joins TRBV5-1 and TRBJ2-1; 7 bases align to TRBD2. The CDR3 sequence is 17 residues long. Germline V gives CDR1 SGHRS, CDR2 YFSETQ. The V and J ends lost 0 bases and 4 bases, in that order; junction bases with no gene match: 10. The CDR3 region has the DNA TGCGCCAGCAGCTTGGTGTCTGTGAGACTAGCTTACAATGAGCAGTTCTTC. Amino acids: CASSLVSVRLAYNEQFF.